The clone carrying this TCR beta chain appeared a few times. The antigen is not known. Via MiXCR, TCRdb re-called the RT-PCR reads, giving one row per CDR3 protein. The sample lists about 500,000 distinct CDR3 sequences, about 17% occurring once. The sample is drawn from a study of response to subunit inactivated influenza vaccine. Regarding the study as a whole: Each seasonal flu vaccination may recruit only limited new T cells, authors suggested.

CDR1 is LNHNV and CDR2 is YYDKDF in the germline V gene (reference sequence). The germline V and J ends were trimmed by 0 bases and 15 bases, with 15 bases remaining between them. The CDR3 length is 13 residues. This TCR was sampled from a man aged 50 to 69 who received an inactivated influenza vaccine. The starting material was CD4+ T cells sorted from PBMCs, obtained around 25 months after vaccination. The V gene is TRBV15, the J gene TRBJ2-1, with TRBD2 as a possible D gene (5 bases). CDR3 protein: CATSRDRLAEGFF. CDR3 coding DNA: TGTGCCACCAGCAGAGATAGGCTAGCCGAAGGGTTCTTC.